This T cell receptor (beta chain) was sequenced during a study of T-cell reconstitution after alpha-beta-depleted transplantation in children. Unique molecular identifiers were incorporated during preparation of the TCRbeta library. TCRdb independently ran MiXCR on the PCR reads; one entry per CDR3 protein. The sample contains hundreds of thousands of distinct CDR3 sequences, approximately 15% of which appear only once. Germline CDR1 LGHNA, CDR2 YSLEER. This CDR3 spans 15 amino acids. V lost 2 bases to trimming and J lost 1 base, with 9 bases between them. In its sample, this clonotype was seen many times.

This receptor was obtained from a human donor who donated a stem cell graft to a child with acute myeloid leukemia. The sequenced sample was PBMCs from the stem cell graft donor, obtained from the stem cell graft. The chain has TRBV4-3 and TRBJ1-5; no reliable D call. CDR3 protein: CASSQRRMSNQPQHF. The CDR3 coding sequence is TGCGCCAGCAGCCAAAGGAGGATGAGCAATCAGCCCCAGCATTTT.